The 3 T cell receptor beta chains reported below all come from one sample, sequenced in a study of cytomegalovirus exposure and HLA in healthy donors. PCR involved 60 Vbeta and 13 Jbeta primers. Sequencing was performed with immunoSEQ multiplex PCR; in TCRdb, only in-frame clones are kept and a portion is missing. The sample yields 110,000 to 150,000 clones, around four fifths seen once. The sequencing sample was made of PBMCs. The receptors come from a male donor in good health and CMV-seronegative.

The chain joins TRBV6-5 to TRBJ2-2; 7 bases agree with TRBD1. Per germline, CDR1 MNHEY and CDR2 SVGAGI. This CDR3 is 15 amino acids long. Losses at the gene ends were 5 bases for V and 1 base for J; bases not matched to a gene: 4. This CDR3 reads CASSQYRGNTGELFF. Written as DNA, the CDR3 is TGTGCCAGCAGTCAATACAGGGGGAACACCGGGGAGCTGTTTTTT.

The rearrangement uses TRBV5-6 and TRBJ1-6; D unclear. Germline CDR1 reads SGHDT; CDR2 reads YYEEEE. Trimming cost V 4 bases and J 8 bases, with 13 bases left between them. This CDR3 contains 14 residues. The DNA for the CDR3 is TGTGCCAGCAGCGAGGGTAGTCTGGATTCACCCCTCCACTTT. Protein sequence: CASSEGSLDSPLHF.

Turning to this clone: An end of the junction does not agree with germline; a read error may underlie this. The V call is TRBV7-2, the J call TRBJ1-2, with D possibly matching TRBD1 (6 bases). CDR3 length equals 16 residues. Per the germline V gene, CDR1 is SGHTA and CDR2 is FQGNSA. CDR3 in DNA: TGTGCCAGCAGCTTAAAATACAGGGCCCGTTCGGATGGCCACACCTTC. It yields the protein CASSLKYRARSDGHTF. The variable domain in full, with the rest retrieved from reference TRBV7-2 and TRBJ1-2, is GAGVSQSPSNKVTEKGKDVELRCDPISGHTALYWYRQSLGQGLEFLIYFQGNSAPDKSGLPSDRFSAERTGGSVSTLTIQRTQQEDSAVYLCASSLKYRARSDGHTFGSGTRLTVV.